A single count supports the clone carrying this TCR beta chain. Study processing details: Nucleated cell number was recorded as an estimate derived from reference gene primer amplification. Assay used: immunoSEQ multiplex PCR; TCRdb lists only in-frame clones, some missing. V, J and clone size reflect that table, while D and trimming were determined from the DNA. The sample lists 25,000 to 30,000 clones, less than 90% occurring once. CDR1 and CDR2 from the germline V gene are SGHVS and FNYEAQ. Unmatched junction bases numbered 7, after V lost 4 bases and J lost 8 bases. The CDR3 runs 14 residues. This sample stems from a study of blood T cell repertoires in COVID-19. On the study more broadly: Specimens from acute and convalescent COVID-19 originated in the United States, Italy and Spain. Nucleic acid was either cDNA or gDNA, and it came from T cells, B-cell-depleted T cells, or PBMCs.

The sequenced sample consisted of peripheral blood. The origin of this receptor is a man aged 70-80 years with active COVID-19. This chain joins TRBV7-6 and TRBJ1-2, with 10 positions matching TRBD1. The CDR3 DNA reads TGTGCCAGCAGCTCCCCCGGGACAGGGGTCGGCTACACCTTC. Translated, it gives CASSSPGTGVGYTF. The full variable domain, with the rest looked up from reference TRBV7-6 and TRBJ1-2, is GAGVSQSPRYKVTKRGQDVALRCDPISGHVSLYWYRQALGQGPEFLTYFNYEAQQDKSGLPNDRFSAERPEGSISTLTIQRTEQRDSAMYRCASSSPGTGVGYTFGSGTRLTVV.